This T cell receptor beta chain appears in the sequencing data of a study of shared T cell receptors in the human thymus. The CDR3 is 15 residues long. V was trimmed by 0 bases and J by 2 bases, leaving 10 bases between them. Measured with immunoSEQ multiplex PCR; TCRdb has only the in-frame clones, and not every one. Among hundreds of thousands of clones listed, around 85% were seen once. The sample was also reused in another study, on human thymus T cells. That report notes: Corrective surgery for congenital heart defects was being performed on the healthy Finnish infants who were the donors. The study used thymus tissue resected during corrective heart surgery. In thymic and blood repertoires alike, V and J usage looked biased. Related work found strong thymic repertoire overlap between unrelated individuals.

The sample taken for sequencing was thymocytes. This TCR was recovered from a girl under three years old with a congenital heart defect. V is TRBV23-1 and J is TRBJ1-1; no clear D. TRBV23-1 is labeled an ORF, and its function is uncertain. DNA for the CDR3: TGCGCCAGCAGTCAATCGTCCGGAGAAAACACTGAAGCTTTCTTT. It translates to CASSQSSGENTEAFF.